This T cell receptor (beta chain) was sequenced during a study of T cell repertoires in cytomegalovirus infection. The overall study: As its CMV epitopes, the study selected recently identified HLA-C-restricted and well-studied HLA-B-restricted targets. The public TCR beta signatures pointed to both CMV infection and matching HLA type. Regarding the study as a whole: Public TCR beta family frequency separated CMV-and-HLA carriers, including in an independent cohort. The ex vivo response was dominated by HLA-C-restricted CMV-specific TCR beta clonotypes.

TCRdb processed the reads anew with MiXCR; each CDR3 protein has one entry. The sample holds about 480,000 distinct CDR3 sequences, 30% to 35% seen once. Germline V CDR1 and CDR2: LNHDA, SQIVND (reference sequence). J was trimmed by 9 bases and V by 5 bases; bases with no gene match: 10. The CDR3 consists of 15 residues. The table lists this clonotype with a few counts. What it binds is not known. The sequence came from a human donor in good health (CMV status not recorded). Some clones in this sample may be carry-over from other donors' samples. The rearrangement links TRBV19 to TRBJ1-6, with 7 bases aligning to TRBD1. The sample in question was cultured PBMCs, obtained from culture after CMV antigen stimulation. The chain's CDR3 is CASSQNRGSSSPLHF. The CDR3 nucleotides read TGTGCCAGTAGTCAAAACAGGGGTTCCAGTTCACCCCTCCACTTT.